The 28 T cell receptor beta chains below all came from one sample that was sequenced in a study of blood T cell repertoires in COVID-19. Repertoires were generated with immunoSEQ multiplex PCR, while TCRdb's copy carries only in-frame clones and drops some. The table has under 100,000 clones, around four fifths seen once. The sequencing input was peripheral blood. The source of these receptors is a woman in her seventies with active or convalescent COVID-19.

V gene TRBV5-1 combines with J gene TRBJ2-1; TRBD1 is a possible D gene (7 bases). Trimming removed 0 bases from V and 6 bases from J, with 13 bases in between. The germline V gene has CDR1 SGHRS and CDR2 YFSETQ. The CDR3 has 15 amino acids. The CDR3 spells CASSLGQGGSNEQFF. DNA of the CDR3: TGCGCCAGCAGCTTGGGACAGGGAGGAAGCAATGAGCAGTTCTTC. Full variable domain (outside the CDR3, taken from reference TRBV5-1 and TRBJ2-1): KAGVTQTPRYLIKTRGQQVTLSCSPISGHRSVSWYQQTPGQGLQFLFEYFSETQRNKGNFPGRFSGRQFSNSRSEMNVSTLELGDSALYLCASSLGQGGSNEQFFGPGTRLTVL.

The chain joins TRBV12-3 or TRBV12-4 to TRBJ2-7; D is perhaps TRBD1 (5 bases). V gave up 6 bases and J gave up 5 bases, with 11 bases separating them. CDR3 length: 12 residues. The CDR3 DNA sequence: TGTGCCAGCAGCCCGGACACAAACGAGCAGTACTTC. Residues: CASSPDTNEQYF.

The CDR3 here is CASSPGTGRSYGYTF. The CDR3 bases are TGTGCCAGCAGTCCTGGGACAGGGAGATCTTATGGCTACACCTTC. V is TRBV2 and J is TRBJ1-2, with 9 bases that match TRBD1. The CDR3 runs 15 residues. Trimming at V came to 5 bases and at J to 5 bases, leaving 9 bases not matched to a gene. Germline values: CDR1 SNHLY, CDR2 FYNNEI.

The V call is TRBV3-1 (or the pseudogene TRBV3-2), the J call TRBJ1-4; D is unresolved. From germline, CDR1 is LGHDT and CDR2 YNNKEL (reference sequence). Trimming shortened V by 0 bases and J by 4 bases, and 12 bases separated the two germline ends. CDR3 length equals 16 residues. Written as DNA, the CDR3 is TGTGCCAGCAGCCAAGAATCGGTCCCCTTTAATGAAAAACTGTTTTTT. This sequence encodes CASSQESVPFNEKLFF.

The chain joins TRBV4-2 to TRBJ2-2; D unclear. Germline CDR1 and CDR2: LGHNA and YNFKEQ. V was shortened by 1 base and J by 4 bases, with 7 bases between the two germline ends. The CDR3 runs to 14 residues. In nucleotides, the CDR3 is TGTGCCAGCAGCCAAGTAGCCGTCACCGGGGAGCTGTTTTTT. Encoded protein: CASSQVAVTGELFF.

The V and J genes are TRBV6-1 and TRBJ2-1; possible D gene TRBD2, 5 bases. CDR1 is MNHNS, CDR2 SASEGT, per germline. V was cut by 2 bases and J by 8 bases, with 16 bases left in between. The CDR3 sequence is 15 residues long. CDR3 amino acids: CASSEPGLAYDEQFF. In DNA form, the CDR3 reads TGTGCCAGCAGTGAACCCGGGCTAGCATACGATGAGCAGTTCTTC.

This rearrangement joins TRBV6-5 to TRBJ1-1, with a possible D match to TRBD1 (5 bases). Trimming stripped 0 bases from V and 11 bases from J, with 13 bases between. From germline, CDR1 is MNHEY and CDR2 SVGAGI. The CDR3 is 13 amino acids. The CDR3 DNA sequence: TGTGCCAGCAGTTACTCATCAGGGCTCGGGGCTTTCTTT. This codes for CASSYSSGLGAFF.

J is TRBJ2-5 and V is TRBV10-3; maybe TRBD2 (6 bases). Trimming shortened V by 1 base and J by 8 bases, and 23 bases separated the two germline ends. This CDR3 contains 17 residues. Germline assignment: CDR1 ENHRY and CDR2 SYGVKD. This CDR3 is CAISEFLGDGSVATQYF. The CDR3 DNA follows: TGTGCCATCAGTGAGTTCCTCGGGGACGGGAGTGTCGCCACCCAGTACTTC.

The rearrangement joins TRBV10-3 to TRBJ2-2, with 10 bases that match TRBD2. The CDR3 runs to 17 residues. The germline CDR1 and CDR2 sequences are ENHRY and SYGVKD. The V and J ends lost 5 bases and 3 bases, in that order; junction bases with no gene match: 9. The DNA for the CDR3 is TGTGCCATCAGTACGGGTAGCGGGGGGCCAGACACCGGGGAGCTGTTTTTT. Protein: CAISTGSGGPDTGELFF.

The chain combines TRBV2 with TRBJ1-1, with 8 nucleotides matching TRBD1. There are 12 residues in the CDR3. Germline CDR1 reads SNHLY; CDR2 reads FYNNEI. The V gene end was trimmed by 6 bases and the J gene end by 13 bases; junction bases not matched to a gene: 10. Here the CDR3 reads CASRDRALRVFF. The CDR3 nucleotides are TGTGCCAGCAGGGACAGGGCCCTTCGGGTTTTCTTT.

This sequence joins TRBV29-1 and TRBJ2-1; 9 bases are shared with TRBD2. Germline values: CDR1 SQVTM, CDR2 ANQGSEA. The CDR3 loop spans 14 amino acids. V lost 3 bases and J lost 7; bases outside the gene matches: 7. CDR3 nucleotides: TGCAGCGTTGAGTTCCGCGGGGGGGGGAATGAGCAGTTCTTC. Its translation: CSVEFRGGGNEQFF.

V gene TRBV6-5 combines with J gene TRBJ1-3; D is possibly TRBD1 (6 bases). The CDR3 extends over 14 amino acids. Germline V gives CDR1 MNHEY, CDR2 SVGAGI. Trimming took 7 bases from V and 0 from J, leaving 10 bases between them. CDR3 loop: CASMRGNSGNTIYF. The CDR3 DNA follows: TGTGCCAGCATGAGGGGGAACTCTGGAAACACCATATATTTT.

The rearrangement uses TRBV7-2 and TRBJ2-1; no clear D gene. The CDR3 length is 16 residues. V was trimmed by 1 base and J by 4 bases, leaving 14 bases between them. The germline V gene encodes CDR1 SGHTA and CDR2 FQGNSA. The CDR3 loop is CASSLGSAAAYNEQFF. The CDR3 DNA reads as TGTGCCAGCAGCTTAGGGTCCGCGGCAGCTTACAATGAGCAGTTCTTC. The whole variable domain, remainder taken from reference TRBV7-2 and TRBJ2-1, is GAGVSQSPSNKVTEKGKDVELRCDPISGHTALYWYRQSLGQGLEFLIYFQGNSAPDKSGLPSDRFSAERTGGSVSTLTIQRTQQEDSAVYLCASSLGSAAAYNEQFFGPGTRLTVL.

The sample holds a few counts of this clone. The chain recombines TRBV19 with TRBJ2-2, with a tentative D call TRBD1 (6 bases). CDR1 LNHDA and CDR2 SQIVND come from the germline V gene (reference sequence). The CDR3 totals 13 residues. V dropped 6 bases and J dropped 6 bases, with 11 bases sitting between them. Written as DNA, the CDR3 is TGTGCCAGTAGGACACAGGGTCCCGGGGAGCTGTTTTTT. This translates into CASRTQGPGELFF.

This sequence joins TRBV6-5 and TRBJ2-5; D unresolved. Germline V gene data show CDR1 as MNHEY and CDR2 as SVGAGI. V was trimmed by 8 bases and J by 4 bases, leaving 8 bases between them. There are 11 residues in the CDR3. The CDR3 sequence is CASGVGETQYF. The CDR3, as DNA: TGTGCCAGCGGAGTTGGAGAGACCCAGTACTTC.

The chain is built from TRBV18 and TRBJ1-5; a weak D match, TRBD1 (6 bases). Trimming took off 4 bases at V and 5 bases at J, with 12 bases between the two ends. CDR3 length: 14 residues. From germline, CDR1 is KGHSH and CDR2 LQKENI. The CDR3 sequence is CASSLGTNYQPQHF. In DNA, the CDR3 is TGTGCCAGCTCACTGGGGACAAATTATCAGCCCCAGCATTTT. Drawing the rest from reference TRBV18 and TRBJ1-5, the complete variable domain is NAGVMQNPRHLVRRRGQEARLRCSPMKGHSHVYWYRQLPEEGLKFMVYLQKENIIDESGMPKERFSAEFPKEGPSILRIQQVVRGDSAAYFCASSLGTNYQPQHFGDGTRLSIL.

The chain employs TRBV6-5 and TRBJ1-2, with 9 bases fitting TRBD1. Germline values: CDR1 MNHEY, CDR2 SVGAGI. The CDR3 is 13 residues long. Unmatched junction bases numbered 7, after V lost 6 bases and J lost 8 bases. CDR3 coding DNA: TGTGCCAGCAGAACAGGGGGCCCTTGGGGCTACACCTTC. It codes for CASRTGGPWGYTF.

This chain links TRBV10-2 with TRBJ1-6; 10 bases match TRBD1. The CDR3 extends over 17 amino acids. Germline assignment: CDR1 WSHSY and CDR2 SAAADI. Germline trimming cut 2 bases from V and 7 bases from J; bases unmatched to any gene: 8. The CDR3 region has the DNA TGCGCCAGCAGTGAGGAGACAGGGGGCTTTCGGAATTCACCCCTCCACTTT. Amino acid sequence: CASSEETGGFRNSPLHF.

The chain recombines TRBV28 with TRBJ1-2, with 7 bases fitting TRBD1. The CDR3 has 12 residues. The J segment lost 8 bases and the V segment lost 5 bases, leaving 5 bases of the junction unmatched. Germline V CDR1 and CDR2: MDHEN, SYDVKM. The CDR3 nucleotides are TGTGCCAGCAGTGACAGGGATACGGGCTACACCTTC. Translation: CASSDRDTGYTF.

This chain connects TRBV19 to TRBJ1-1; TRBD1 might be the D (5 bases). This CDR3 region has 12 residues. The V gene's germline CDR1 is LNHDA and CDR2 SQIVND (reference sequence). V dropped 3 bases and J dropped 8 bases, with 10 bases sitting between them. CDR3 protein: CASSIQRGEAFF. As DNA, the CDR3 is TGTGCCAGTAGTATTCAGCGGGGGGAAGCTTTCTTT.

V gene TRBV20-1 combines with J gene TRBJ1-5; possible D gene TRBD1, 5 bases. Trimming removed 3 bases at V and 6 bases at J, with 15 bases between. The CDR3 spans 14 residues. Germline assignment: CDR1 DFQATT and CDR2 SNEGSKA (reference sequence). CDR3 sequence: CSASAQGRGQPQHF. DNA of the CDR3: TGCAGTGCTAGTGCGCAGGGTCGAGGTCAGCCCCAGCATTTT.

CDR3 bases: TGCAGCGTTGGGCCAGGGGGCGCGTCCTACGAGCAGTACTTC. Translating it yields CSVGPGGASYEQYF. The V and J genes are TRBV29-1 and TRBJ2-7, with TRBD1 identical over 8 bases. CDR1 and CDR2 from the germline V gene are SQVTM and ANQGSEA. The CDR3 totals 14 residues. V shed 4 bases, J shed 1 base, and the junction held 6 bases outside the gene matches.

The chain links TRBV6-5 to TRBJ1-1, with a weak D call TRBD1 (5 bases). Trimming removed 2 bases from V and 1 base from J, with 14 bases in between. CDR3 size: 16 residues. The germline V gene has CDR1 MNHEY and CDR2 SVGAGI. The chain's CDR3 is CASSYLLPGGNTEAFF. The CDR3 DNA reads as TGTGCCAGCAGTTACCTATTACCGGGGGGGAACACTGAAGCTTTCTTT.

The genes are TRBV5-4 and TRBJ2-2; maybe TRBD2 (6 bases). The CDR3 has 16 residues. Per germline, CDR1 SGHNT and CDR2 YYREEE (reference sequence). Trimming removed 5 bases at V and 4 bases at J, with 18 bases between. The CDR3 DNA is TGTGCCAGCAGTCGAGGAGGGCAGGGACTCACCGGGGAGCTGTTTTTT. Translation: CASSRGGQGLTGELFF.

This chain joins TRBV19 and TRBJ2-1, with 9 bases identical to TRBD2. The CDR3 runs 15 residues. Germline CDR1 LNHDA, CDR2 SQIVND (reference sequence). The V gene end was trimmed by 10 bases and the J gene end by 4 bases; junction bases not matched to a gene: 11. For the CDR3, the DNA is TGTGCCACCCAGGCAGCTAGCGGGGAATACAATGAGCAGTTCTTC. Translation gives CATQAASGEYNEQFF.

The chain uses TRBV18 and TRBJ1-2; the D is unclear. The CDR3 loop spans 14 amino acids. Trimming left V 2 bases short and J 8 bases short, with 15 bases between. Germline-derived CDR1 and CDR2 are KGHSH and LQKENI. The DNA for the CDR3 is TGTGCCAGCTCACCAGTGGAGGGCCCAAGGGGCTACACCTTC. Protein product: CASSPVEGPRGYTF.

CDR3 residues: CASGRTSGGNEQFF. DNA for the CDR3: TGTGCTAGTGGCAGGACTAGCGGGGGCAATGAGCAGTTCTTC. The chain combines TRBV12-5 with TRBJ2-1; TRBD2 matches at 13 bases. Germline V gene sequence: CDR1 LGHNT, CDR2 FRNRAP. The V segment lost 6 bases and the J segment 6 bases; nucleotides outside the gene matches: 2. The CDR3 spans 14 residues.

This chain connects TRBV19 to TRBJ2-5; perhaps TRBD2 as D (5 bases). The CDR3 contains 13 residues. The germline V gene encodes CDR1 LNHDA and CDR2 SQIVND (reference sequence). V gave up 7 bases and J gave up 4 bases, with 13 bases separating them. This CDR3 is CASTEGRRETQYF. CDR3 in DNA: TGTGCCAGTACCGAGGGTCGGCGAGAGACCCAGTACTTC. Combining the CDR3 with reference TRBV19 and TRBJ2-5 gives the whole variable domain DGGITQSPKYLFRKEGQNVTLSCEQNLNHDAMYWYRQDPGQGLRLIYYSQIVNDFQKGDIAEGYSVSREKKESFPLTVTSAQKNPTAFYLCASTEGRRETQYFGPGTRLLVL.